Given below is one TCR beta chain in context. Additional DNA sequences in this sample encode the identical CDR3. The data belong to a study of blood T cell repertoires in COVID-19. Profiled with immunoSEQ multiplex PCR; TCRdb holds only in-frame clones, not every one. This table has about 250,000 clones, 85% to 90% appearing once. CDR3 length: 15 amino acids. V lost 1 base, J lost 7 bases, and 14 bases lay in between. The V gene's germline CDR1 is SGHTA and CDR2 FQGNSA. What was sequenced was peripheral blood. This chain joins TRBV7-2 and TRBJ1-5; D possibly corresponds to TRBD1 (6 bases). This clonotype originated in a man older than 75 with acute or convalescent COVID-19. The CDR3 DNA reads as TGTGCCAGCAGCTTAGGCGGTGGGGGCTACCAGCCCCAGCATTTT. Protein sequence: CASSLGGGGYQPQHF. Full variable domain (outside the CDR3, taken from reference TRBV7-2 and TRBJ1-5): GAGVSQSPSNKVTEKGKDVELRCDPISGHTALYWYRQSLGQGLEFLIYFQGNSAPDKSGLPSDRFSAERTGGSVSTLTIQRTQQEDSAVYLCASSLGGGGYQPQHFGDGTRLSIL.